The present TCR beta chain was sequenced within a study of vaccination effects on CD4 cells after COVID-19. Study summary: After the second dose, samples were taken at median day 72. Overall study results and limits: Only 1 of 255 vaccine-induced clones from healthy vaccinees cross-reacted with common cold coronaviruses. Few convalescent patients, and no early post-infection timepoints, were available to the study.

Comment on this clone: Its antigen is not identified.

The germline V gene encodes CDR1 SQVTM and CDR2 ANQGSEA. V lost 6 bases and J lost 0, with 6 bases in between. CDR3 size: 13 residues. Once cultured for around 11 days, the cells underwent separation to obtain CD4+ T cells. Each participant was administered two doses of either the BNT162b2 or the mRNA-1273 vaccine. Testing of the vaccine recipients showed negative nucleocapsid antibodies and no prior SARS-CoV-2 infection. Some clones are missing from TCRdb's copy, which holds only in-frame ones; the method was immunoSEQ multiplex PCR. The sample has just under 75,000 clones; over 65% are singletons. This chain uses TRBV29-1 with TRBJ2-6, with a possible D match to TRBD1 (5 bases). The sequence derives from a human donor who received a COVID-19 vaccine. Source: CD4+ T cells from PBMCs cultured without peptide, taken after COVID-19 vaccination. The CDR3 region has the DNA TGCAGCGTCAGGGACTCTGGGGCCAACGTCCTGACTTTC. Its protein is CSVRDSGANVLTF.